The text below deals with one T cell receptor (beta chain). Its cognate antigen is unknown. This specimen comes from a study of blood T cells in healthy people across ages. General study results and limits: Samples with more naive T cells showed higher observed beta diversity.

This CDR3 spans 13 amino acids. Germline V gene sequence: CDR1 GTSNPN, CDR2 SVGIG (reference sequence). The V end lost 4 bases, the J end lost 8 bases, and 14 bases lay between the germline ends. Sample donors were healthy Caucasian individuals that came from Russia, aged 6 to 90. At least 7 million PBMCs were isolated per sample. The authors ran a second PCR of 7 to 11 cycles using a sample-barcoded 5' primer and a J-beta primer mix. A single record per CDR3 protein comes from TCRdb applying MiXCR to the 5' RACE reads. The profile shows 650,000 to 800,000 distinct CDR3 sequences, 52% of them singletons.

This receptor was taken from a woman of 80 years or more in good health. The J gene is TRBJ1-4, the V gene TRBV30; D is unresolved. The sequencing sample was made of blood. CDR3 coding DNA: TGTGCCTGGACAGACCGGGGTTTGGAAAAACTGTTTTTT. As protein: CAWTDRGLEKLFF.